Below are 29 T cell receptor beta chains sequenced from a single sample in a study of identical twins. TCRdb called the 5' RACE reads again in MiXCR, with one record for every CDR3 protein. The table shows under 900,000 distinct CDR3 sequences, with about 18% occurring only once. These data were also reused for a study on T cells expressing NK-cell markers.

What was sequenced was PBMCs. The receptors derive from a woman in her late teens or twenties in good health.

This clonotype was counted only a few times. The gene calls are TRBV4-2 and TRBJ2-1; 9 positions match TRBD2. With 1 base clipped from V and 6 bases from J, the junction kept 10 bases outside the gene matches. The CDR3 runs to 17 residues. Germline V gene lookup returns CDR1 LGHNA and CDR2 YNFKEQ. The CDR3 nucleotides are TGTGCCAGCAGCCAAGGGCTTCTCGGCGGGGGGGCCAATGAGCAGTTCTTC. Its translation is CASSQGLLGGGANEQFF.

This clonotype was seen only a few times. V and J are TRBV12-3 or TRBV12-4 and TRBJ2-1, with 11 bases lining up with TRBD2. The CDR3 has 16 residues. The V gene end was trimmed by 4 bases and the J gene end by 12 bases; junction bases not matched to a gene: 14. The CDR3 region is CASSSSGTSGSRGQFF. The CDR3 DNA reads TGTGCCAGCAGTTCTTCCGGGACTAGCGGCTCAAGGGGGCAGTTCTTC.

This clonotype turned up a few times. CDR3 protein: CATSRDREKLFF. CDR3 DNA: TGTGCCACCAGCAGAGATCGAGAAAAACTGTTTTTT. The genes are TRBV15 and TRBJ1-4; D not certain. V dropped 0 bases and J dropped 8 bases, with 4 bases sitting between them. This CDR3 spans 12 amino acids. Germline CDR1 is LNHNV and CDR2 is YYDKDF (reference sequence).

The CDR3 DNA follows: TGTGCCAGCAGTCGCTCGAGGAAGACAGATACGCAGTATTTT. It encodes CASSRSRKTDTQYF. This chain uses TRBV6-5 with TRBJ2-3; D call uncertain. The CDR3 consists of 14 residues. The germline V gene has CDR1 MNHEY and CDR2 SVGAGI. Trimming stripped 5 bases from V and 3 bases from J, with 12 bases between.

This clonotype has more than one count but fewer than ten. The rearrangement uses TRBV14 and TRBJ2-1, with D perhaps TRBD2 (5 bases). This CDR3 comprises 17 residues. V was clipped by 2 bases and J by 0 bases, with 14 bases between them. The V gene's germline CDR1 is SGHDN and CDR2 FVKESK. As DNA, the CDR3 is TGTGCCAGCAGCCAAAGGTTTGGACTTGGCTCCTACAATGAGCAGTTCTTC. Protein: CASSQRFGLGSYNEQFF.

The chain employs TRBV5-1 and TRBJ2-7; no clear D. Germline lookup yields CDR1 SGHRS and CDR2 YFSETQ. This CDR3 is 15 amino acids long. Deletions cut 4 bases from V and 3 bases from J, with 17 bases between. The CDR3 sequence is CASSVDGSIGYEQYF. CDR3 bases: TGCGCCAGCAGCGTCGACGGATCAATCGGCTACGAGCAGTACTTC.

The chain has TRBV29-1 and TRBJ2-3; the D gene is possibly TRBD2 (5 bases). The CDR3 is made up of 12 amino acids. Germline V gene lookup returns CDR1 SQVTM and CDR2 ANQGSEA. The V end was cut by 8 bases, the J end by 5 bases, with 14 bases between. CDR3 region: CSPGFAGDTQYF. Written as DNA, the CDR3 is TGCAGCCCCGGGTTTGCGGGAGATACGCAGTATTTT.

This clonotype was detected only a few times. The genes are TRBV12-3 or TRBV12-4 and TRBJ1-5; D is undetermined. The CDR3 totals 16 residues. Between the trimmed V and J ends, which lost 7 bases and 2 bases, there was a span of 18 bases. The CDR3 region has the DNA TGTGCCAGCACCTACAGACTGGGTGGGGGCAATCAGCCCCAGCATTTT. Its protein product is CASTYRLGGGNQPQHF.

The table lists this clonotype with many counts. V usage is TRBV20-1 and J usage is TRBJ2-1; D not certain. The CDR3 runs 14 residues. Germline loops: CDR1 DFQATT, CDR2 SNEGSKA (reference sequence). The V end lost 3 bases, the J end lost 0 bases, and 9 bases lay between the germline ends. CDR3 protein: CSASRLLSYNEQFF. In DNA, the CDR3 is TGCAGTGCTAGTCGGCTTCTCTCCTACAATGAGCAGTTCTTC.

This clonotype has a handful of counts. The J gene is TRBJ2-7, the V gene TRBV6-1, with D possibly TRBD1 on 6 matching bases. The germline V and J ends were trimmed by 6 bases and 0 bases, with 12 bases remaining between them. Germline V gene lookup returns CDR1 MNHNS and CDR2 SASEGT. The CDR3 has 14 amino acids. The CDR3 spells CASRHGTNSYEQYF. The DNA of the CDR3 is TGTGCCAGCAGACACGGGACAAACTCCTACGAGCAGTACTTC.

The V call is TRBV12-3 or TRBV12-4, the J call TRBJ1-2; no clear D gene. The CDR3 consists of 14 residues. V was trimmed by 4 bases and J by 4 bases, leaving 13 bases between them. The CDR3 DNA reads TGTGCCAGCAGTTCAGCCAGCCCGTCCTATGGCTACACCTTC. It encodes CASSSASPSYGYTF.

V usage is TRBV12-3 or TRBV12-4 and J usage is TRBJ2-3; the D gene is possibly TRBD1 (7 bases). CDR3 size: 15 residues. Trimming pared 3 bases from V and 3 bases from J, leaving 13 bases between. The CDR3 loop is CASSFPQGGTDTQYF. The CDR3 nucleotides are TGTGCCAGCAGTTTCCCCCAGGGGGGAACAGATACGCAGTATTTT.

CDR3 in amino acids: CASSLAGGYSNQPQHF. In DNA form, the CDR3 reads TGTGCCAGCAGCCTGGCCGGGGGGTATAGCAATCAGCCCCAGCATTTT. The chain has TRBV11-2 and TRBJ1-5, with D possibly matching TRBD1 (5 bases). The CDR3 consists of 16 residues. Per germline, CDR1 SGHAT and CDR2 FQNNGV. Trimming removed 5 bases at V and 0 bases at J, with 14 bases between.

The chain has TRBV5-1 and TRBJ2-7; 10 bases match TRBD2. CDR3 length equals 16 residues. Trimming took 4 bases from V and 3 from J; bases not matched to a gene: 10. From germline, CDR1 is SGHRS and CDR2 YFSETQ. The CDR3 sequence: CASSPLTSGRNYEQYF. Written as DNA, the CDR3 is TGCGCCAGCAGCCCACTGACTAGCGGGCGAAACTACGAGCAGTACTTC. Using reference TRBV5-1 and TRBJ2-7 for the parts outside the CDR3, the full variable domain is KAGVTQTPRYLIKTRGQQVTLSCSPISGHRSVSWYQQTPGQGLQFLFEYFSETQRNKGNFPGRFSGRQFSNSRSEMNVSTLELGDSALYLCASSPLTSGRNYEQYFGPGTRLTVT.

This clonotype was seen only once. The chain has TRBV5-6 and TRBJ1-1; D gene ambiguous. Trimming left V 2 bases short and J 0 bases short, with 8 bases between. CDR1 SGHDT and CDR2 YYEEEE come from the germline V gene. The length of the CDR3 is 14 residues. The CDR3 DNA is TGTGCCAGCAGCTTCCAGGCGCTGAACACTGAAGCTTTCTTT. It encodes CASSFQALNTEAFF.

This clonotype was observed a handful of times. The genes are TRBV19 and TRBJ2-5, with unresolved D. Germline V gene data show CDR1 as LNHDA and CDR2 as SQIVND (reference sequence). Trimming took off 8 bases at V and 4 bases at J, with 5 bases between the two ends. The CDR3 runs to 10 residues. CDR3 sequence: CASLGETQYF. The DNA for the CDR3 is TGTGCCAGTCTTGGAGAGACCCAGTACTTC. Using reference TRBV19 and TRBJ2-5 for the parts outside the CDR3, the full variable domain is DGGITQSPKYLFRKEGQNVTLSCEQNLNHDAMYWYRQDPGQGLRLIYYSQIVNDFQKGDIAEGYSVSREKKESFPLTVTSAQKNPTAFYLCASLGETQYFGPGTRLLVL.

V usage is TRBV9 and J usage is TRBJ1-6; D is perhaps TRBD1 (5 bases). CDR1 is SGDLS and CDR2 is YYNGEE in the germline V gene. CDR3 length: 14 amino acids. Between the trimmed V and J ends, which lost 6 bases and 8 bases, there was a span of 15 bases. The CDR3 sequence: CASNRRGRDSPLHF. CDR3 bases: TGTGCCAGCAACCGGAGGGGACGGGATTCACCCCTCCACTTT.

The CDR3 DNA reads as TGCGCCAGCAGCTTGGCCGCGGGGCAGTACCAAGAGACCCAGTACTTC. It is translated as CASSLAAGQYQETQYF. The V call is TRBV5-1, the J call TRBJ2-5, with D tentatively TRBD2 (6 bases). Germline values: CDR1 SGHRS, CDR2 YFSETQ. The V and J ends lost 0 bases and 0 bases respectively, with 12 bases between them. There are 16 residues in the CDR3. Filled out from reference TRBV5-1 and TRBJ2-5, the complete variable domain reads KAGVTQTPRYLIKTRGQQVTLSCSPISGHRSVSWYQQTPGQGLQFLFEYFSETQRNKGNFPGRFSGRQFSNSRSEMNVSTLELGDSALYLCASSLAAGQYQETQYFGPGTRLLVL.

This chain links TRBV6-6 with TRBJ2-7; a possible D gene is TRBD2 (5 bases). Germline assignment: CDR1 MNHNY and CDR2 SVGAGI (reference sequence). The CDR3 runs to 12 residues. Trimming removed 8 bases at V and 5 bases at J, with 13 bases between. The CDR3 DNA follows: TGTGCCAGCTGGCGGGCTGGGAACGAGCAGTACTTC. Translated: CASWRAGNEQYF.

The chain is built from TRBV5-1 and TRBJ2-1, with TRBD1 identical over 7 bases. Germline V gene lookup returns CDR1 SGHRS and CDR2 YFSETQ. Trimming cost V 4 bases and J 6 bases; bases outside gene matches: 10. The CDR3 is 15 amino acids. Here the CDR3 reads CASSTGQSPGNEQFF. DNA for the CDR3: TGCGCCAGCAGCACGGGACAGTCACCTGGCAATGAGCAGTTCTTC.

Ten or more counts support this clonotype. V and J are TRBV29-1 and TRBJ1-2; D not resolved. This CDR3 region has 11 residues. CDR1 is SQVTM, CDR2 ANQGSEA, per germline. Here the CDR3 DNA reads TGCAGTGTCGAGGAGAACTATGGCTACACCTTC. Protein: CSVEENYGYTF.

The chain couples TRBV12-3 or TRBV12-4 to TRBJ1-2; D possibly corresponds to TRBD1 (5 bases). The CDR3 is 15 amino acids. Trimming shortened V by 4 bases and J by 5 bases, and 17 bases separated the two germline ends. The CDR3 DNA follows: TGTGCCAGCAGTTCATCGGGACGGACTAGTTATGGCTACACCTTC. Its translation is CASSSSGRTSYGYTF.

The sample holds a few counts of this clonotype. This chain uses TRBV19 with TRBJ2-1, with 11 bases fitting TRBD2. The length of the CDR3 is 16 residues. Germline CDR1 is LNHDA and CDR2 is SQIVND (reference sequence). With V trimmed by 5 bases and J by 6 bases, 9 bases remained unmatched. The CDR3 DNA reads as TGTGCCAGTAGTGTTAGCGGGAGGGCCTTATCCAATGAGCAGTTCTTC. It translates to CASSVSGRALSNEQFF. The whole variable domain, remainder taken from reference TRBV19 and TRBJ2-1, is DGGITQSPKYLFRKEGQNVTLSCEQNLNHDAMYWYRQDPGQGLRLIYYSQIVNDFQKGDIAEGYSVSREKKESFPLTVTSAQKNPTAFYLCASSVSGRALSNEQFFGPGTRLTVL.

CDR3 sequence: CAISAGDTQYF. The CDR3, as DNA: TGTGCCATCAGTGCTGGAGATACGCAGTATTTT. The V and J genes are TRBV10-3 and TRBJ2-3; D unresolved. The CDR3 length is 11 residues. Trimming cost V 4 bases and J 5 bases, with 4 bases left between them. The germline gives CDR1 ENHRY, CDR2 SYGVKD.

The CDR3 bases are TGTGCCAGCAGCTCTACACTAAGCGGGAGGGCGGGGGAGACCCAGTACTTC. This gives the protein CASSSTLSGRAGETQYF. The rearrangement uses TRBV7-2 and TRBJ2-5; TRBD2 matches at 10 bases. The trim removed 4 bases at V and 5 bases at J, leaving 13 bases unmatched. Looked up from germline, CDR1 is SGHTA and CDR2 is FQGNSA. This CDR3 comprises 17 residues.

This chain links TRBV12-3 or TRBV12-4 with TRBJ2-2; D gene unclear. This CDR3 has 11 amino acids. V was clipped by 6 bases and J by 9 bases, with 8 bases between them. The DNA of the CDR3 is TGTGCCAGCAGGCGGAGCCGGGAGCTGTTTTTT. This encodes CASRRSRELFF.

As regards this clonotype: Sequence at one end of the junction differs from germline and may be a read error. The chain combines TRBV6-2 or TRBV6-3 with TRBJ2-5, with D unresolved. Per germline, CDR1 MNHEY and CDR2 SVGEGT. This CDR3 has 11 residues. The chain's CDR3 is CASSTWTLPVF. CDR3 sequence (DNA): TGTGCCAGCAGTACTTGGACCCTCCCGGTCTTC.

The V and J genes are TRBV9 and TRBJ1-4; D is ambiguous. This CDR3 has 14 amino acids. Germline values: CDR1 SGDLS, CDR2 YYNGEE. Trimming shortened V by 0 bases and J by 4 bases, and 7 bases separated the two germline ends. The CDR3 region has the DNA TGTGCCAGCAGCGTAGAGGCATATAATGAAAAACTGTTTTTT. Residues: CASSVEAYNEKLFF.

This clonotype came up a few times. CDR3: CSAITSGSWNEQFF. The CDR3 nucleotides read TGCAGTGCTATAACTAGCGGGAGCTGGAATGAGCAGTTCTTC. The rearrangement joins TRBV20-1 to TRBJ2-1; 11 positions match TRBD2. The CDR3 runs to 14 residues. J lost 7 bases, V lost 4 bases, and 6 bases had no gene match. The germline V gene encodes CDR1 DFQATT and CDR2 SNEGSKA (reference sequence).